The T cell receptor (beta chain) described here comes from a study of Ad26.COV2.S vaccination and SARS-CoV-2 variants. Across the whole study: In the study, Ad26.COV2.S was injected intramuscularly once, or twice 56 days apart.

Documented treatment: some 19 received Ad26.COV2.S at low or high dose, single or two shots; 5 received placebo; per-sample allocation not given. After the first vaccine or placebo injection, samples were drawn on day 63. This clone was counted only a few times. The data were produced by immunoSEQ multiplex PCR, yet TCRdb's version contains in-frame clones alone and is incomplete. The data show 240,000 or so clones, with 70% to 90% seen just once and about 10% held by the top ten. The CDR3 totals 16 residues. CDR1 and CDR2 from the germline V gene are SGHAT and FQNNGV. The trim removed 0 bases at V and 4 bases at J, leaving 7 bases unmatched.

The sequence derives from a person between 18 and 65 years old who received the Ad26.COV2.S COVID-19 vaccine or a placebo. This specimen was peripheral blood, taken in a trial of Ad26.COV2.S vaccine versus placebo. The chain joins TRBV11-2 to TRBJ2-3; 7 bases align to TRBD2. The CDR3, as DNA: TGTGCCAGCAGCTTAGATTTCGGGGGGAAAGCAGATACGCAGTATTTT. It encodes CASSLDFGGKADTQYF. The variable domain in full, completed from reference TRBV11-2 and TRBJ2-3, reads EAGVAQSPRYKIIEKRQSVAFWCNPISGHATLYWYQQILGQGPKLLIQFQNNGVVDDSQLPKDRFSAERLKGVDSTLKIQPAKLEDSAVYLCASSLDFGGKADTQYFGPGTRLTVL.